The rows below give T cell receptor beta chains drawn from one sample of a study of cytomegalovirus exposure and HLA in healthy donors. Only in-frame clones appear in the TCRdb table, and some are missing; sequencing was by immunoSEQ multiplex PCR. The data show 150,000 or so clones, around 74% seen once. What was sequenced was PBMCs. All receptors derive from a man between 18 and 29 years old in good health and CMV-seronegative. Both conserved end residues are part of each CDR3. The D gene is left open where the match is weak. Rows give clone size only sometimes, using once, few, many, or a class for an expanded clone.

CDR3 protein: CASSVQQGVNSPLHF
CDR3 DNA: TGTGCCAGCAGTGTCCAACAGGGAGTTAATTCACCCCTCCACTTT
CDR3 length: 15
J gene: TRBJ1-6
D gene: -
clone size: once
V gene: TRBV6-1

CDR3 protein: CASTISGSSYNEQFF
CDR3 DNA: TGTGCCAGTACCATAAGCGGGAGCTCCTACAATGAGCAGTTCTTC
CDR3 length: 15
J gene: TRBJ2-1
D gene: TRBD2
clone size: -
V gene: TRBV19

CDR3 protein: CAIRITEMNTEAFF
CDR3 DNA: TGTGCCATCAGGATTACAGAGATGAACACTGAAGCTTTCTTT
CDR3 length: 14
J gene: TRBJ1-1
D gene: -
clone size: once
V gene: TRBV10-3

CDR3 protein: CASSRIAGGPGELFF
CDR3 DNA: TGTGCCAGCAGCCGTATAGCGGGGGGGCCCGGGGAGCTGTTTTTT
CDR3 length: 15
J gene: TRBJ2-2
D gene: TRBD2
clone size: -
V gene: TRBV7-2

CDR3 protein: CASSVTGGSYNEQFF
CDR3 DNA: TGCGCCAGCAGCGTGACAGGGGGCTCTTACAATGAGCAGTTCTTC
CDR3 length: 15
J gene: TRBJ2-1
D gene: TRBD1
clone size: -
V gene: TRBV5-1

CDR3 protein: CASSLRKGISPGANGLTF
CDR3 DNA: TGTGCCAGCAGCTTAAGGAAAGGGATTTCCCCTGGGGCCAACGGCCTGACTTTC
CDR3 length: 18
J gene: TRBJ2-6
D gene: -
clone size: -
V gene: TRBV11-1

CDR3 protein: CASRKRTGDYDGYTF
CDR3 DNA: TGTGCCAGCAGAAAACGGACAGGGGACTATGACGGCTACACCTTC
CDR3 length: 15
J gene: TRBJ1-2
D gene: TRBD1
clone size: -
V gene: TRBV7-8

CDR3 protein: CASSYQGQEAFF
CDR3 DNA: TGTGCCAGCAGTTACCAGGGACAGGAAGCTTTCTTT
CDR3 length: 12
J gene: TRBJ1-1
D gene: TRBD1
clone size: -
V gene: TRBV6-5

CDR3 protein: CASSLAGTDMNTEAFF
CDR3 DNA: TGTGCCAGCAGCTTAGCGGGTACAGATATGAACACTGAAGCTTTCTTT
CDR3 length: 16
J gene: TRBJ1-1
D gene: -
clone size: -
V gene: TRBV7-9

CDR3 protein: CASSSDEGQEKLFF
CDR3 DNA: TGTGCCAGCAGCTCCGACGAGGGTCAAGAAAAACTGTTTTTT
CDR3 length: 14
J gene: TRBJ1-4
D gene: -
clone size: -
V gene: TRBV5-4

CDR3 protein: CASSPPLGQGRNTEAFF
CDR3 DNA: TGTGCCAGCAGCCCTCCCCTTGGGCAGGGAAGAAACACTGAAGCTTTCTTT
CDR3 length: 17
J gene: TRBJ1-1
D gene: -
clone size: -
V gene: TRBV7-2

CDR3 protein: CASSLGRNNQPQHF
CDR3 DNA: TGTGCCAGCAGCCTCGGGAGGAACAATCAGCCCCAGCATTTT
CDR3 length: 14
J gene: TRBJ1-5
D gene: -
clone size: -
V gene: TRBV7-2

CDR3 protein: CASSRTGGMRETQYF
CDR3 DNA: TGTGCCAGTAGTAGAACGGGGGGGATGAGAGAGACCCAGTACTTC
CDR3 length: 15
J gene: TRBJ2-5
D gene: TRBD2
clone size: once
V gene: TRBV19

CDR3 protein: CASSTVTGAIAKNIQYF
CDR3 DNA: TGTGCCAGCAGCACTGTAACAGGGGCTATAGCCAAAAACATTCAGTACTTC
CDR3 length: 17
J gene: TRBJ2-4
D gene: -
clone size: -
V gene: TRBV21-1

CDR3 protein: CASSQESLAGYKNIQYF
CDR3 DNA: TGTGCCAGCAGCCAAGAATCCCTGGCAGGTTATAAAAACATTCAGTACTTC
CDR3 length: 17
J gene: TRBJ2-4
D gene: -
clone size: -
V gene: TRBV14

CDR3 protein: CASSYSGGLKLFF
CDR3 DNA: TGTGCCAGCAGTTACTCCGGGGGTCTGAAACTGTTTTTT
CDR3 length: 13
J gene: TRBJ1-4
D gene: -
clone size: -
V gene: TRBV6-5

CDR3 protein: CASSLERNTEAFF
CDR3 DNA: TGCGCCAGCAGCTTGGAGAGGAACACTGAAGCTTTCTTT
CDR3 length: 13
J gene: TRBJ1-1
D gene: -
clone size: -
V gene: TRBV5-1